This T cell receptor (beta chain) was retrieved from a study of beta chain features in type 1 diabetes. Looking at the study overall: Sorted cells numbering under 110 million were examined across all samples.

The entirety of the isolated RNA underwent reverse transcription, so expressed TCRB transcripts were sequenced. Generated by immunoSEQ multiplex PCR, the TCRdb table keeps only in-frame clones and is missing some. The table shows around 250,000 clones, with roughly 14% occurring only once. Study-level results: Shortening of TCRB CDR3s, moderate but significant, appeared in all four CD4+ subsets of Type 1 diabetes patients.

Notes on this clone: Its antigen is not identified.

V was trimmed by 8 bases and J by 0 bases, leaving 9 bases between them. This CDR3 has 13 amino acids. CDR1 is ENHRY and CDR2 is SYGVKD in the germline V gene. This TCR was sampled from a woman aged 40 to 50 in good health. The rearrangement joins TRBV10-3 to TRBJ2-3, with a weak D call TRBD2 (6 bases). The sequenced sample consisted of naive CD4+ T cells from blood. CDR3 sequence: CAIRAGSTDTQYF. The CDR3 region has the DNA TGTGCCATCCGTGCGGGGAGCACAGATACGCAGTATTTT.